These 14 T cell receptor beta chains were all obtained from the same sample, sequenced in a study of T cell responses to AZD1222 COVID-19 vaccine. The protocol was immunoSEQ multiplex PCR, while the TCRdb copy is restricted to in-frame clones and leaves out a portion. The sample gives around 70,000 clones, 85% of which show up once; around 21% is in the top ten. The sequencing here drew on peripheral blood, taken on day 0 of AZD1222 vaccination. The receptors were sampled from an adult in good health.

This chain joins TRBV18 and TRBJ2-1; the match to TRBD2 covers 10 bases. Germline V gives CDR1 KGHSH, CDR2 LQKENI. Trimming took 8 bases from V and 6 from J; bases not matched to a gene: 10. The CDR3 has 15 residues. This chain's CDR3 is CASRIAGGLGNEQFF. CDR3 coding DNA: TGTGCCAGCCGTATAGCGGGAGGTTTGGGCAATGAGCAGTTCTTC.

This clone has only one observation. The rearrangement joins TRBV19 to TRBJ1-2; D is unresolved. From germline, CDR1 is LNHDA and CDR2 SQIVND (reference sequence). V shed 5 bases and J shed 8 bases, with 18 bases lying between them. CDR3 length equals 14 residues. DNA for the CDR3: TGTGCCAGTAGTGCTATGGGGAACTTAGGAGGCTACACCTTC. Protein sequence: CASSAMGNLGGYTF. Together with reference TRBV19 and TRBJ1-2, the CDR3 gives the full variable domain: DGGITQSPKYLFRKEGQNVTLSCEQNLNHDAMYWYRQDPGQGLRLIYYSQIVNDFQKGDIAEGYSVSREKKESFPLTVTSAQKNPTAFYLCASSAMGNLGGYTFGSGTRLTVV.

This sequence joins TRBV28 and TRBJ2-1; no reliable D call. This CDR3 has 14 residues. Germline V lookup: CDR1 MDHEN, CDR2 SYDVKM. Trimming left V 3 bases short and J 0 bases short, with 6 bases between. CDR3 in amino acids: CASSFTNSYNEQFF. CDR3 coding DNA: TGTGCCAGCAGTTTCACGAACTCCTACAATGAGCAGTTCTTC.

The V call is TRBV4-2, the J call TRBJ2-1, with unresolved D. Germline CDR1 is LGHNA and CDR2 is YNFKEQ. The CDR3 consists of 17 residues. Trimming cost V 5 bases and J 5 bases, with 22 bases left between them. This chain's CDR3 is CASSSLWRQLSHNEQFF. In nucleotides, the CDR3 is TGTGCCAGCAGCTCACTCTGGCGCCAACTTTCCCACAATGAGCAGTTCTTC.

This clone was counted a single time. V and J are TRBV10-3 and TRBJ2-7; TRBD2 agrees at 10 bases. V was clipped by 6 bases and J by 1 base; unmatched bases: 6. Germline CDR1 and CDR2: ENHRY and SYGVKD. The CDR3 is made up of 15 amino acids. The CDR3 sequence: CAISPGLAASYEQYF. For the CDR3, the DNA is TGTGCCATCAGCCCCGGACTAGCGGCTTCCTACGAGCAGTACTTC.

The chain couples TRBV7-9 to TRBJ1-1; D gene unclear. Germline lookup yields CDR1 SEHNR and CDR2 FQNEAQ (reference sequence). The CDR3 has 13 amino acids. V was clipped by 1 base and J by 4 bases, with 7 bases between them. In DNA, the CDR3 is TGTGCCAGCAGCTTAGATGGCCTCACTGAAGCTTTCTTT. Translated, it gives CASSLDGLTEAFF.

This clone was counted once. V gene TRBV20-1 combines with J gene TRBJ1-1; D remains ambiguous. The CDR3 totals 14 residues. The V gene lost 3 bases and the J gene lost 5 bases, with 16 bases spanning the gap. Germline values: CDR1 DFQATT, CDR2 SNEGSKA (reference sequence). The CDR3 DNA sequence: TGCAGTGCTAGTGGGCAGGCGCTGGGGACTGAAGCTTTCTTT. It yields the protein CSASGQALGTEAFF.

The chain is built from TRBV7-9 and TRBJ2-1, with 11 bases lining up with TRBD2. The trim removed 5 bases at V and 0 bases at J, leaving 3 bases unmatched. The CDR3 contains 16 residues. Germline-derived CDR1 and CDR2 are SEHNR and FQNEAQ (reference sequence). The CDR3 nucleotides read TGTGCCAGCAGCCCTACTAGCGGGAGCTCCTACAATGAGCAGTTCTTC. It yields the protein CASSPTSGSSYNEQFF.

The chain carries TRBV7-9 and TRBJ2-7; a weak D match, TRBD1 (6 bases). Trimming shortened V by 3 bases and J by 5 bases, and 11 bases separated the two germline ends. CDR1 and CDR2 (germline): SEHNR, FQNEAQ (reference sequence). The length of the CDR3 is 13 residues. CDR3 sequence (DNA): TGTGCCAGCAGCTTGGGACAAGTCAACGAGCAGTACTTC. Translated: CASSLGQVNEQYF.

The chain links TRBV15 to TRBJ2-7, with 7 nucleotides matching TRBD1. The CDR3 sequence is 18 residues long. CDR1 is LNHNV and CDR2 is YYDKDF in the germline V gene (reference sequence). V gave up 0 bases and J gave up 4 bases; unmatched junction bases: 15. The CDR3 coding sequence is TGTGCCACCAGCAGAGAAAGCGCAGACAGGGCTTCTTTGTACGAGCAGTACTTC. Residues: CATSRESADRASLYEQYF.

V and J are TRBV6-5 and TRBJ1-4; D may be TRBD1 (5 bases). V was shortened by 7 bases and J by 6 bases, with 12 bases between the two germline ends. Germline CDR1 and CDR2: MNHEY and SVGAGI. The length of the CDR3 is 13 residues. The CDR3 sequence is CASTTTGDEKLFF. In nucleotides, the CDR3 is TGTGCCAGCACTACAACGGGGGATGAAAAACTGTTTTTT.

This clone came up many times. The V gene is TRBV6-2 or TRBV6-3, the J gene TRBJ1-1, with no clear D. The V gene's germline CDR1 is MNHEY and CDR2 SVGEGT. V was shortened by 5 bases and J by 2 bases, with 12 bases between the two germline ends. The CDR3 extends over 14 amino acids. The CDR3 DNA reads as TGTGCCAGCAGTCCCCCGGCGGTAAACACTGAAGCTTTCTTT. It translates to CASSPPAVNTEAFF.

The rearrangement links TRBV2 to TRBJ2-2; TRBD1 matches at 11 bases. V was pared by 8 bases and J by 5 bases, with 4 bases of the junction left unmatched. The CDR3 runs to 14 residues. Looked up from germline, CDR1 is SNHLY and CDR2 is FYNNEI. CDR3 residues: CASGQGALTGELFF. CDR3 coding DNA: TGTGCCAGCGGACAGGGGGCTTTAACCGGGGAGCTGTTTTTT.

The chain combines TRBV5-1 with TRBJ2-1; D ambiguous. The CDR3 runs to 14 residues. Trimming removed 4 bases from V and 0 bases from J, with 8 bases in between. CDR1 is SGHRS and CDR2 is YFSETQ in the germline V gene. CDR3 in DNA: TGCGCCAGCAGCCGGCTGAGCTCCTACAATGAGCAGTTCTTC. It encodes CASSRLSSYNEQFF.